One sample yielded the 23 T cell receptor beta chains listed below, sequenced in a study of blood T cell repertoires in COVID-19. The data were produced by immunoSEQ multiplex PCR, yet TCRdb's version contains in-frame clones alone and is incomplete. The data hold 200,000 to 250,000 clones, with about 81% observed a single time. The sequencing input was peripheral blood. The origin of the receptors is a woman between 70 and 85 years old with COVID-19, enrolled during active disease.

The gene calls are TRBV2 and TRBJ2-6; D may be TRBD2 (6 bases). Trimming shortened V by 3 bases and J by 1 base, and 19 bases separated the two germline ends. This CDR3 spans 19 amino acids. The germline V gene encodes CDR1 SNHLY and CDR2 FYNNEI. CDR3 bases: TGTGCCAGCAGTGACTTAGCGGCGCTGATAGGGTCTGGGGCCAACGTCCTGACTTTC. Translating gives CASSDLAALIGSGANVLTF.

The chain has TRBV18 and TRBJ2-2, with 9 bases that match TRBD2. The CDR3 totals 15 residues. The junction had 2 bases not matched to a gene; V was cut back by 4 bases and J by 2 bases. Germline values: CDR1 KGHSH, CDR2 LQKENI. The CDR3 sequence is CASSRLADNTGELFF. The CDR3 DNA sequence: TGTGCCAGCTCACGACTAGCGGACAACACCGGGGAGCTGTTTTTT.

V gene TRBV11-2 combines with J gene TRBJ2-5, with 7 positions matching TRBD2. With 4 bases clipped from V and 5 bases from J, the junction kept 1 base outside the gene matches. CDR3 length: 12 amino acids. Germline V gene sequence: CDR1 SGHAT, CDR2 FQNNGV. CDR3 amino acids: CASSSGRETQYF. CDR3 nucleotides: TGTGCCAGCAGCTCCGGGAGGGAGACCCAGTACTTC.

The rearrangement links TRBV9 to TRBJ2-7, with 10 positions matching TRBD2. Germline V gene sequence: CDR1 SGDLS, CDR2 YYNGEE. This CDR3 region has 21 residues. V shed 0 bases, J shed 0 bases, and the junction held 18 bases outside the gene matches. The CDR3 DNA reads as TGTGCCAGCAGCGTAGCTGGGGGGGCTAGCGGGAGTGTAGGGACCTCCTACGAGCAGTACTTC. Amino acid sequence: CASSVAGGASGSVGTSYEQYF.

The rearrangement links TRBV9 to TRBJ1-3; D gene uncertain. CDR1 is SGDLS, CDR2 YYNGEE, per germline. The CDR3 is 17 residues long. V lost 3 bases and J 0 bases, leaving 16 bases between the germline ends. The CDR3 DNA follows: TGTGCCAGCAGCGCCCGCATCGACGGAGCCTCTGGAAACACCATATATTTT. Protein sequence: CASSARIDGASGNTIYF.

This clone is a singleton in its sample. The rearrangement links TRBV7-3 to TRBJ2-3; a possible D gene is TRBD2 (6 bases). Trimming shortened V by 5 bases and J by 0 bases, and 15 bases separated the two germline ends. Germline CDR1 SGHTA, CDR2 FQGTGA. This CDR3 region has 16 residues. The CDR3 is CASSPIGSGSTDTQYF. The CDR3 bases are TGTGCCAGCAGCCCAATCGGAAGCGGGAGCACAGATACGCAGTATTTT.

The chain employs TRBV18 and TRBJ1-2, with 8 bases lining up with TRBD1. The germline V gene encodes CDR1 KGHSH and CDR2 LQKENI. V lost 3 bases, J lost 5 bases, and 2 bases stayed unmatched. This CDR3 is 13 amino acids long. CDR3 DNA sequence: TGTGCCAGCTCACCGGACAGGGAATATGGCTACACCTTC. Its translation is CASSPDREYGYTF.

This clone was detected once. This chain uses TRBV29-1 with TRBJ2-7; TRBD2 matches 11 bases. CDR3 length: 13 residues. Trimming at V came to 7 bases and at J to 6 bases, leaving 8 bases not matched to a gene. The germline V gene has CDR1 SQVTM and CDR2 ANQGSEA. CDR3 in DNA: TGCAGCGCCATTAGCGGGAGGGCGGGCGAGCAGTACTTC. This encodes CSAISGRAGEQYF.

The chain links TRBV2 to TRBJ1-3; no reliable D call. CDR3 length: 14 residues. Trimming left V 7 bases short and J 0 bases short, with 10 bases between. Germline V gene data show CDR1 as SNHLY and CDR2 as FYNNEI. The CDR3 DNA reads TGTGCCAGCACTAAACAGAGCTCTGGAAACACCATATATTTT. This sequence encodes CASTKQSSGNTIYF.

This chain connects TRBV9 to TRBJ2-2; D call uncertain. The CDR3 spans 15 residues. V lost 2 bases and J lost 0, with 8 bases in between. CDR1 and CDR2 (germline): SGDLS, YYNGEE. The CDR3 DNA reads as TGTGCCAGCAGCGTTCTAACGTCGAACACCGGGGAGCTGTTTTTT. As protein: CASSVLTSNTGELFF.

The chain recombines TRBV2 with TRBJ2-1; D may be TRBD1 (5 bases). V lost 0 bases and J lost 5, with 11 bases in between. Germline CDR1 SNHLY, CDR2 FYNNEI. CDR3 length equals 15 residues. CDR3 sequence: CASSEALTRDNEQFF. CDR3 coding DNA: TGTGCCAGCAGTGAAGCGCTTACCAGGGACAATGAGCAGTTCTTC.

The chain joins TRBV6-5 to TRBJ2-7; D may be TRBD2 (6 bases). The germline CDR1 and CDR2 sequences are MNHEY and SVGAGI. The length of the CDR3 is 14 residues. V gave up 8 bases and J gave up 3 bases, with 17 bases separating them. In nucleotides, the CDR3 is TGTGCCAGCGGACTACCGGGGCCCATCTACGAGCAGTACTTC. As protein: CASGLPGPIYEQYF.

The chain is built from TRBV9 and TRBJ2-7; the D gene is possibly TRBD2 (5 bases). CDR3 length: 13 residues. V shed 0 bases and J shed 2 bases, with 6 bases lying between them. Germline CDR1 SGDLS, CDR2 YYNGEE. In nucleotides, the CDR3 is TGTGCCAGCAGCGTAGGAGGGCCCTACGAGCAGTACTTC. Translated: CASSVGGPYEQYF.

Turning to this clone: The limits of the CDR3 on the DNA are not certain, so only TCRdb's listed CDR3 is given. CDR3 protein: CASTEVGQGNEQFF. This chain joins TRBV21-1 and TRBJ2-1; the table's TRBD1 call for D was not verified on the DNA. TRBV21-1 is a documented pseudogene. Ends included, the CDR3 has 14 residues.

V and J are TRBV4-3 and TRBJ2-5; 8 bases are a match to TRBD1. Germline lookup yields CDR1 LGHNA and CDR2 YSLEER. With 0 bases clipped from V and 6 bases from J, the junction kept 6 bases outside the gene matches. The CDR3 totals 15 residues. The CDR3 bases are TGCGCCAGCAGCCAAGAGATCGGACAGGGCAAGACCCAGTACTTC. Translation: CASSQEIGQGKTQYF.

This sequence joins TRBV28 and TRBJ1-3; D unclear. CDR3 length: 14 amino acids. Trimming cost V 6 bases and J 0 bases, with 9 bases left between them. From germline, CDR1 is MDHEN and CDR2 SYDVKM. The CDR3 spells CASRYRDSGNTIYF. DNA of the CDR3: TGTGCCAGCAGGTACCGAGACTCTGGAAACACCATATATTTT.

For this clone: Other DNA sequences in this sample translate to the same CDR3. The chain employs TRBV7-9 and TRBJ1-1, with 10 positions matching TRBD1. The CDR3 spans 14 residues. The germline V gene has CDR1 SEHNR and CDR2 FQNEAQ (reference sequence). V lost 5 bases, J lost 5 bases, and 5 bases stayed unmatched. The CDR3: CASSTRQGATEAFF. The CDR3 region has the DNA TGTGCCAGCAGCACCCGACAGGGGGCTACTGAAGCTTTCTTT.

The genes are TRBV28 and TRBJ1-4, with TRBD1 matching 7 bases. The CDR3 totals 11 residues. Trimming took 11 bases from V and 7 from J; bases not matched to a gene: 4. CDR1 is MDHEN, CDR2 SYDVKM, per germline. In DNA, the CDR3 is TGTGCCGCGGGGACAGTTGAAAAACTGTTTTTT. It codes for CAAGTVEKLFF.

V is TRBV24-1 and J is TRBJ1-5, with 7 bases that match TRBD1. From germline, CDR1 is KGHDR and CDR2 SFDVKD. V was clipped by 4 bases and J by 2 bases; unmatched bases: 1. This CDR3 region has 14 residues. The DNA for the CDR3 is TGTGCCACCAGTGACAGGGGGGGCAATCAGCCCCAGCATTTT. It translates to CATSDRGGNQPQHF.

The CDR3 DNA reads TGTGCCAGCACCATAAACCGGACTAGCGGACAAGAGACCCAGTACTTC. Its translation: CASTINRTSGQETQYF. This chain uses TRBV6-4 with TRBJ2-5; TRBD2 matches 10 bases. J lost 2 bases, V lost 7 bases, and 10 bases had no gene match. The CDR3 contains 16 residues. Germline CDR1 is MRHNA and CDR2 is SNTAGT.

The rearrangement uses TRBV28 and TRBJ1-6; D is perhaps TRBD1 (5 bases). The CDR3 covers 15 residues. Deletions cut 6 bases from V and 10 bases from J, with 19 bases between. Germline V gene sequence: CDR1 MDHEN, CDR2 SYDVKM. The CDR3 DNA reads TGTGCCAGCAGCCCAACTTCAGGGCCTAGATCACCCCTCCACTTT. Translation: CASSPTSGPRSPLHF.

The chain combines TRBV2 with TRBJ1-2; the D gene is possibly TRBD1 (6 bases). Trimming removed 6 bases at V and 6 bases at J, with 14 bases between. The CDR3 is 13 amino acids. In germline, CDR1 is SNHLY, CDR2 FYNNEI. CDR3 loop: CASRLTGVDGYTF. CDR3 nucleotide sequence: TGTGCCAGCAGGTTGACAGGTGTCGATGGCTACACCTTC.

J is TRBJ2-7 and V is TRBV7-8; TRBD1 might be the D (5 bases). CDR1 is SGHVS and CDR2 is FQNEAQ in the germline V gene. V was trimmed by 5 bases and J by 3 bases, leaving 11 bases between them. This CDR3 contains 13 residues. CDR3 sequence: CASSQDTLYEQYF. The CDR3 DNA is TGTGCCAGCAGCCAGGACACGCTCTACGAGCAGTACTTC. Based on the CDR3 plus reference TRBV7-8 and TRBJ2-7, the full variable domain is GAGVSQSPRYKVAKRGQDVALRCDPISGHVSLFWYQQALGQGPEFLTYFQNEAQLDKSGLPSDRFFAERPEGSVSTLKIQRTQQEDSAVYLCASSQDTLYEQYFGPGTRLTVT.